These 7 T cell receptor beta chains originate from one sample sequenced in a study of shared clonotypes between healthy human individuals. Profiling relied on immunoSEQ multiplex PCR, and the TCRdb table lists in-frame clones only, not all of them. This sample yields 2.5 million or so clones, of which about 92% are seen a single time; roughly 0.13% belongs to the top ten. Sample: naive CD4+ T cells sorted from blood. Subset indicated: CD45RA+ positively selected. Receptor source: a man aged 18 to 30 in good health.

The chain has TRBV14 and TRBJ2-5; TRBD2 is a possible D gene (6 bases). The CDR3 runs to 16 residues. V lost 4 bases and J 2 bases, leaving 17 bases between the germline ends. CDR1 SGHDN and CDR2 FVKESK come from the germline V gene. The CDR3 DNA sequence: TGTGCCAGCAGCCCCCGGGACTTCGGCGGGCAAGAGACCCAGTACTTC. Its protein product is CASSPRDFGGQETQYF.

CDR3 in DNA: TGCGCCAGCAGCTCATCACAAAGGACAGGGGTGGATACGCAGTATTTT. It yields the protein CASSSSQRTGVDTQYF. This chain links TRBV5-1 with TRBJ2-3; 9 nucleotides line up with TRBD1. Trimming removed 3 bases from V and 6 bases from J; junction bases left unmatched: 11. The CDR3 length is 16 residues. The germline V gene encodes CDR1 SGHRS and CDR2 YFSETQ.

The rearrangement joins TRBV5-6 to TRBJ2-7; D possibly corresponds to TRBD2 (5 bases). CDR3 size: 13 residues. Looked up from germline, CDR1 is SGHDT and CDR2 is YYEEEE. Trimming cost V 4 bases and J 3 bases, with 11 bases left between them. CDR3 bases: TGTGCCAGCAGCCAGGACGGGGACTACGAGCAGTACTTC. Amino acids: CASSQDGDYEQYF.

This chain connects TRBV5-6 to TRBJ2-3; weak D call: TRBD1 (6 bases). CDR3 length: 14 residues. V lost 4 bases and J 0 bases, leaving 9 bases between the germline ends. Germline CDR1 and CDR2: SGHDT and YYEEEE. CDR3 bases: TGTGCCAGCAGCCCGGACAGAAGCACAGATACGCAGTATTTT. As protein: CASSPDRSTDTQYF.

CDR3 loop: CASSPNPRADYGYTF. The CDR3 DNA reads TGTGCCAGCTCACCTAATCCCAGGGCCGACTATGGCTACACCTTC. This chain links TRBV18 with TRBJ1-2, with TRBD1 as a possible D gene (5 bases). CDR1 is KGHSH, CDR2 LQKENI, per germline. CDR3 length: 15 residues. V was pared by 3 bases and J by 3 bases, with 14 bases between.

This rearrangement joins TRBV5-1 to TRBJ1-2; D is unclear. The CDR3 is 13 residues long. Trimming took off 3 bases at V and 6 bases at J, with 12 bases between the two ends. Germline assignment: CDR1 SGHRS and CDR2 YFSETQ. CDR3 coding DNA: TGCGCCAGCAGCTCCGGGCTTTCCAATGGCTACACCTTC. Residues: CASSSGLSNGYTF.

The V and J genes are TRBV4-1 and TRBJ1-2, with 7 bases that match TRBD1. This CDR3 contains 16 residues. The junction had 8 bases not matched to a gene; V was cut back by 2 bases and J by 2 bases. CDR1 MGHRA and CDR2 YSYEKL come from the germline V gene. The CDR3 protein is CASSQTTGPLNYGYTF. The CDR3 DNA follows: TGCGCCAGCAGCCAAACGACAGGGCCCTTGAACTATGGCTACACCTTC.